This T cell receptor beta chain stems from a study of early T cells in non-severe SARS-CoV-2 infection. Study results and limitations: Matching results from VDJdb favored anti-spike CD8 responses, leaving private and CD4 specificities undetected.

Germline V lookup: CDR1 SQVTM, CDR2 ANQGSEA. The length of the CDR3 is 12 residues. This clonotype was seen ten or more times. Its antigen is not identified. The junction and the germline gene differ at one end; a read error may be behind it. Each single cDNA molecule received a unique molecular identifier. TCRdb reanalysed the 5' RACE reads using MiXCR and keeps one entry per CDR3 protein. The sample contains around 93,000 distinct CDR3 sequences, more than 10% of which appear only once. The chain carries TRBV29-1 and TRBJ2-1, with D perhaps assigned TRBD1 or TRBD2 (5 bases each). This clonotype was sampled from an adult who was a healthcare worker with PCR-confirmed SARS-CoV-2 infection or an uninfected control (not recorded which). Source: whole blood, taken at baseline. The CDR3 protein is CSADDELGGYLF. The CDR3 DNA reads as TGCAGCGCGGACGACGAGCTTGGGGGTTACCTCTTC.